Listed here are 20 T cell receptor beta chains from one sample, sequenced in a study of cytomegalovirus exposure and HLA in healthy donors. PCR amplification relied on 60 Vbeta primers (plus 13 Jbeta primers). Clones were read by immunoSEQ multiplex PCR, and TCRdb kept only the in-frame ones, dropping some. The repertoire holds approximately 220,000 clones, with approximately 83% as singletons. Specimen: PBMCs. These receptors all stem from a boy aged 2 to 10 in good health and CMV-seronegative.

The rearrangement joins TRBV7-6 to TRBJ1-2; the match to TRBD1 covers 7 bases. The CDR3 totals 14 residues. Germline trimming cut 4 bases from V and 4 bases from J; bases unmatched to any gene: 6. The germline gives CDR1 SGHVS, CDR2 FNYEAQ. CDR3 coding DNA: TGTGCCAGCAGCTCCCTAGGGGGCACCTATGGCTACACCTTC. Translating gives CASSSLGGTYGYTF.

The CDR3 spells CASRRRQDSNTGELFF. The CDR3 DNA follows: TGTGCAAGTCGCCGCAGACAGGATTCGAACACCGGGGAGCTGTTTTTT. V is TRBV12-2 and J is TRBJ2-2; TRBD1, the table's D call, lacks a check against the DNA. TRBV12-2 is described as a pseudogene. The CDR3 runs to 16 residues.

The V and J genes are TRBV2 and TRBJ1-6, with 7 positions matching TRBD1. The trim removed 8 bases at V and 10 bases at J, leaving 14 bases unmatched. This CDR3 spans 15 amino acids. CDR1 and CDR2 (germline): SNHLY, FYNNEI. In nucleotides, the CDR3 is TGTGCCAGCCTTACAAACAGGGGTTTGGGGTCACCCCTCCACTTT. Protein sequence: CASLTNRGLGSPLHF.

This sequence joins TRBV6-1 and TRBJ2-5, with TRBD1 matching 10 bases. The germline V gene encodes CDR1 MNHNS and CDR2 SASEGT. The CDR3 totals 14 residues. The junction had 8 bases not matched to a gene; V was cut back by 7 bases and J by 6 bases. The CDR3 sequence: CASNTGTGAKTQYF. In nucleotides, the CDR3 is TGTGCCAGCAACACCGGGACAGGGGCGAAGACCCAGTACTTC.

V gene TRBV6-1 combines with J gene TRBJ1-2, with 7 bases lining up with TRBD1. Per the germline V gene, CDR1 is MNHNS and CDR2 is SASEGT. V was clipped by 5 bases and J by 2 bases; unmatched bases: 5. The CDR3 totals 14 residues. CDR3 sequence reads: CASSSPTGNYGYTF. For the CDR3, the DNA is TGTGCCAGCAGTTCGCCGACAGGGAACTATGGCTACACCTTC.

This clone was counted between two and nine times. The chain recombines TRBV5-1 with TRBJ2-2; the D gene is possibly TRBD2 (6 bases). V was clipped by 2 bases and J by 0 bases, with 11 bases between them. In germline, CDR1 is SGHRS, CDR2 YFSETQ. This CDR3 has 16 residues. The CDR3 loop reads CASSLSLASNTGELFF. CDR3 bases: TGCGCCAGCAGCTTAAGCCTAGCGTCGAACACCGGGGAGCTGTTTTTT.

This chain joins TRBV6-1 and TRBJ2-5, with 12 bases lining up with TRBD1. In germline, CDR1 is MNHNS, CDR2 SASEGT. The CDR3 runs 15 residues. The J segment lost 5 bases and the V segment lost 4 bases, leaving 5 bases of the junction unmatched. The CDR3: CASSAGTGGGETQYF. In DNA, the CDR3 is TGTGCCAGCAGTGCCGGGACAGGGGGCGGGGAGACCCAGTACTTC.

This clone was picked up a small number of times. The rearrangement uses TRBV6-1 and TRBJ1-1; 9 bases map to TRBD1. The germline V gene encodes CDR1 MNHNS and CDR2 SASEGT. The CDR3 extends over 13 amino acids. J was trimmed by 5 bases and V by 5 bases; bases with no gene match: 3. CDR3 residues: CASSRDRDTEAFF. The CDR3 DNA follows: TGTGCCAGCAGTCGGGACAGGGATACTGAAGCTTTCTTT.

The chain combines TRBV2 with TRBJ2-1; D unclear. Germline CDR1 is SNHLY and CDR2 is FYNNEI. Between the trimmed V and J ends, which lost 7 bases and 6 bases, there was a span of 10 bases. This CDR3 has 12 residues. For the CDR3, the DNA is TGTGCCAGCACGGGTCTTACCAATGAGCAGTTCTTC. Amino acids: CASTGLTNEQFF. The complete variable domain, with remaining parts taken from reference TRBV2 and TRBJ2-1, reads EPEVTQTPSHQVTQMGQEVILRCVPISNHLYFYWYRQILGQKVEFLVSFYNNEISEKSEIFDDQFSVERPDGSNFTLKIRSTKLEDSAMYFCASTGLTNEQFFGPGTRLTVL.

This chain connects TRBV7-8 to TRBJ2-7, with D perhaps TRBD1 (5 bases). Germline values: CDR1 SGHVS, CDR2 FQNEAQ. The V end lost 1 base, the J end lost 2 bases, and 12 bases lay between the germline ends. The CDR3 spans 15 residues. As DNA, the CDR3 is TGTGCCAGCAGCTTAGGGGGCTATGAAACCTACGAGCAGTACTTC. Translating gives CASSLGGYETYEQYF.

This clone was seen only a few times. The chain carries TRBV5-1 and TRBJ2-7, with 7 bases lining up with TRBD1. The V and J ends lost 4 bases and 2 bases, in that order; junction bases with no gene match: 9. Germline V gene data show CDR1 as SGHRS and CDR2 as YFSETQ. The CDR3 is 15 amino acids. CDR3 sequence (DNA): TGCGCCAGCAGCCCGCGACAGGGAACGCCCTACGAGCAGTACTTC. It translates to CASSPRQGTPYEQYF.

With respect to this clone: One end of the junction does not line up with germline, which may come from a read error. CDR3 in DNA: TGTTCCAGCAGCTTAGGGACAGGGACCTACGAGCAGTACTTC. It codes for CSSSLGTGTYEQYF. The J gene is TRBJ2-7, the V gene TRBV7-9; 9 bases align to TRBD1. The germline V gene has CDR1 SEHNR and CDR2 FQNEAQ (reference sequence). This CDR3 is built from 14 residues. The variable domain in full, completed from reference TRBV7-9 and TRBJ2-7, reads DTGVSQNPRHKITKRGQNVTFRCDPISEHNRLYWYRQTLGQGPEFLTYFQNEAQLEKSRLLSDRFSAERPKGSFSTLEIQRTEQGDSAMYLCSSSLGTGTYEQYFGPGTRLTVT.

The chain carries TRBV13 and TRBJ2-5, with TRBD2 identical over 8 bases. The V gene end was trimmed by 1 base and the J gene end by 7 bases; junction bases not matched to a gene: 11. Germline V gives CDR1 PRHDT, CDR2 FYEKMQ (reference sequence). The CDR3 is 16 amino acids. For the CDR3, the DNA is TGTGCCAGCAGCTTAGAGGGACTAGGGAGAAGTGGGACCCAGTACTTC. Translation gives CASSLEGLGRSGTQYF.

This chain links TRBV6-5 with TRBJ2-5, with D perhaps matching TRBD1 (6 bases). The J call is doubtful: the DNA matches TRBJ2-7 better. CDR3 length: 12 residues. Germline V CDR1 and CDR2: MNHEY, SVGAGI. CDR3 DNA sequence: TGTGCCAGCGGGTACAGGGTGAGCGAGCAGTACTTC. This gives the protein CASGYRVSEQYF.

V and J are TRBV30 and TRBJ1-1; TRBD1 matches 7 bases. CDR3 length equals 12 residues. The V gene end was trimmed by 5 bases and the J gene end by 7 bases; junction bases not matched to a gene: 7. Germline-derived CDR1 and CDR2 are GTSNPN and SVGIG (reference sequence). The CDR3 here is CAWSFQGVEAFF. DNA of the CDR3: TGTGCCTGGTCCTTCCAGGGGGTTGAAGCTTTCTTT. The full variable domain, its missing parts supplied by reference TRBV30 and TRBJ1-1, is SQTIHQWPATLVQPVGSPLSLECTVEGTSNPNLYWYRQAAGRGLQLLFYSVGIGQISSEVPQNLSASRPQDRQFILSSKKLLLSDSGFYLCAWSFQGVEAFFGQGTRLTVV.

The chain employs TRBV30 and TRBJ1-5; TRBD1 might be the D (6 bases). Trimming took 3 bases from V and 8 from J, leaving 11 bases between them. The CDR3 has 12 amino acids. The germline V gene has CDR1 GTSNPN and CDR2 SVGIG (reference sequence). The CDR3, as DNA: TGTGCCTGGAGGCAGGGGTATGAGCCCCAGCATTTT. Amino acid sequence: CAWRQGYEPQHF.

This clone was found once. V and J are TRBV5-1 and TRBJ2-2; 10 nucleotides agree with TRBD1. J lost 7 bases, V lost 3 bases, and 9 bases had no gene match. Germline CDR1 SGHRS, CDR2 YFSETQ. CDR3 length: 16 residues. For the CDR3, the DNA is TGCGCCAGCAGCTCAGAGGGACAGGGGTACAGCGGGGAGCTGTTTTTT. It specifies CASSSEGQGYSGELFF.

This clone showed up just once. The chain joins TRBV2 to TRBJ2-1; 11 positions agree with TRBD1. The length of the CDR3 is 16 residues. Losses at the gene ends were 6 bases for V and 7 bases for J; bases not matched to a gene: 11. Looked up from germline, CDR1 is SNHLY and CDR2 is FYNNEI. As DNA, the CDR3 is TGTGCCAGCAGGGATCCCGGGACAGGGGGTTGGAATGAGCAGTTCTTC. It specifies CASRDPGTGGWNEQFF.

V gene TRBV5-1 combines with J gene TRBJ2-1; 7 bases are a match to TRBD1. CDR1 and CDR2 (germline): SGHRS, YFSETQ. Trimming took 2 bases from V and 3 from J; bases not matched to a gene: 2. The CDR3 contains 14 residues. The CDR3 protein is CASSFQGVYNEQFF. Written as DNA, the CDR3 is TGCGCCAGCAGCTTCCAGGGGGTCTACAATGAGCAGTTCTTC.

The chain recombines TRBV7-8 with TRBJ2-3; possibly TRBD2 for D (5 bases). The CDR3 length is 13 residues. Between the trimmed V and J ends, which lost 4 bases and 0 bases, there was a span of 5 bases. Germline V gives CDR1 SGHVS, CDR2 FQNEAQ. The CDR3: CASSWTSTDTQYF. The CDR3 bases are TGTGCCAGCAGCTGGACTAGCACAGATACGCAGTATTTT.